This T cell receptor (beta chain) was recovered during a study of T cells after yellow fever vaccination. About the research overall: Any fraction with a low cell number was prepared using SMART-Seq v4 Ultra Low Input.

TCRdb passed the 5' RACE reads through MiXCR, listing each CDR3 protein once. The sample includes 300,000 to 450,000 distinct CDR3 sequences, 8% to 9.5% of them seen just once. Overall study results and limits: Subsequent booster samples again held most clones from primary vaccination (96% CD4, approximately 85% CD8).

Germline V CDR1 and CDR2: LNHDA, SQIVND (reference sequence). The CDR3 extends over 14 amino acids. The ends were cut back, 3 bases at V and 0 bases at J, with 9 bases in the middle. This clonotype was detected only a few times. What it recognizes is unknown. This clonotype was obtained from a man younger than 35 who received the YFV17D yellow fever vaccine. The V call is TRBV19, the J call TRBJ2-7, with a weak D call TRBD2 (5 bases). This specimen was PBMCs, taken more than 40 days after the first yellow fever vaccination. The CDR3 loop reads CASSMGGYSYEQYF. CDR3 bases: TGTGCCAGTAGTATGGGCGGGTACTCCTACGAGCAGTACTTC.